Listed here are 14 T cell receptor beta chains from one sample, sequenced in a study of identical twins. TCRdb fed the 5' RACE reads into MiXCR, producing one record per CDR3 protein. The data hold 1.5 million to 2 million distinct CDR3 sequences, with around 29% observed a single time. The specimen was cord blood. The receptor set was obtained from a newborn girl in good health.

The J gene is TRBJ1-4, the V gene TRBV7-2, with D uncertain. Trimming took 1 base from V and 3 from J, leaving 15 bases between them. Germline V CDR1 and CDR2: SGHTA, FQGNSA. This CDR3 region has 17 residues. CDR3 region: CTSSLEVGMYSNEKLFF. CDR3 sequence (DNA): TGTACCAGCAGCTTAGAGGTCGGGATGTATTCTAATGAAAAACTGTTTTTT.

Note on this clonotype: This may be a read error, as it is one base from a much larger clone. J is TRBJ2-1 and V is TRBV10-3, with 12 bases fitting TRBD2. Germline CDR1 is ENHRY and CDR2 is SYGVKD. The CDR3 sequence is 16 residues long. The CDR3 DNA is TGTGCCATCAGTGGGACTAGCGGGATGATACAGAATGAGCAGTGCTTC. It specifies CAISGTSGMIQNEQCF.

The genes are TRBV29-1 and TRBJ1-1; TRBD1 aligns across 12 bases. Unmatched junction bases numbered 5, after V lost 6 bases and J lost 0 bases. Germline V gene lookup returns CDR1 SQVTM and CDR2 ANQGSEA. This CDR3 region has 15 residues. CDR3 amino acids: CSVRDRGRLNTEAFF. The CDR3 DNA reads as TGCAGCGTGAGGGACAGGGGGCGGTTGAACACTGAAGCTTTCTTT.

The chain recombines TRBV7-2 with TRBJ1-1; a possible D gene is TRBD1 (6 bases). The CDR3 runs 15 residues. CDR1 and CDR2 (germline): SGHTA, FQGNSA. V gave up 3 bases and J gave up 0 bases, with 11 bases separating them. In nucleotides, the CDR3 is TGTGCCAGCAGCTTGGGGGCCTTCATGAACACTGAAGCTTTCTTT. As protein: CASSLGAFMNTEAFF.

The chain combines TRBV7-9 with TRBJ2-3; no definite D call. CDR1 is SEHNR, CDR2 FQNEAQ, per germline (reference sequence). The CDR3 runs to 15 residues. V was trimmed by 0 bases and J by 2 bases, leaving 9 bases between them. The CDR3 sequence is CASSLARLTTDTQYF. CDR3 DNA sequence: TGTGCCAGCAGCTTAGCGCGTCTAACCACAGATACGCAGTATTTT.

This sequence joins TRBV20-1 and TRBJ1-3; 9 positions match TRBD1. Germline V gene sequence: CDR1 DFQATT, CDR2 SNEGSKA (reference sequence). After removal of 4 bases from V and 2 bases from J, the junction contained 3 bases not matched to a gene. The CDR3 covers 14 residues. The CDR3 loop is CSATWTGAGNTIYF. CDR3 nucleotides: TGCAGTGCTACCTGGACAGGGGCTGGAAACACCATATATTTT.

This CDR3 reads CSARDGPGGLVLETQYF. Here the CDR3 DNA reads TGCAGTGCTAGAGATGGACCCGGGGGGCTGGTATTGGAGACCCAGTACTTC. The chain recombines TRBV20-1 with TRBJ2-4; TRBD2 might be the D (7 bases). The J call is uncertain, as TRBJ2-5 better fits the DNA end. The germline CDR1 and CDR2 sequences are DFQATT and SNEGSKA (reference sequence). The CDR3 runs to 17 residues.

The genes are TRBV5-1 and TRBJ2-3, with D possibly being TRBD2 (7 bases). CDR3 length: 16 residues. V was cut by 4 bases and J by 3 bases, with 18 bases left in between. The germline V gene encodes CDR1 SGHRS and CDR2 YFSETQ. The CDR3 reads CASSPYLGGATDTQYF. CDR3 bases: TGCGCCAGCAGCCCGTATCTGGGGGGGGCAACAGATACGCAGTATTTT. Full variable domain (rest looked up from reference TRBV5-1 and TRBJ2-3): KAGVTQTPRYLIKTRGQQVTLSCSPISGHRSVSWYQQTPGQGLQFLFEYFSETQRNKGNFPGRFSGRQFSNSRSEMNVSTLELGDSALYLCASSPYLGGATDTQYFGPGTRLTVL.

V gene TRBV24-1 combines with J gene TRBJ1-3, with D possibly TRBD1 on 5 matching bases. Trimming shortened V by 0 bases and J by 3 bases, and 5 bases separated the two germline ends. Per the germline V gene, CDR1 is KGHDR and CDR2 is SFDVKD. The CDR3 is 14 residues long. CDR3 protein: CATSDLDSGNTIYF. CDR3 in DNA: TGTGCCACCAGTGATTTGGACAGTGGAAACACCATATATTTT.

This sequence joins TRBV9 and TRBJ2-5, with D possibly matching TRBD1 (6 bases). The V end lost 4 bases, the J end lost 2 bases, and 15 bases lay between the germline ends. Germline CDR1 reads SGDLS; CDR2 reads YYNGEE. The length of the CDR3 is 15 residues. CDR3 protein: CASSFEDRFQETQYF. CDR3 nucleotide sequence: TGTGCCAGCAGCTTCGAGGACAGATTTCAAGAGACCCAGTACTTC.

The chain is built from TRBV7-2 and TRBJ2-1; 7 nucleotides agree with TRBD2. There are 17 residues in the CDR3. With 2 bases clipped from V and 4 bases from J, the junction kept 11 bases outside the gene matches. Germline-derived CDR1 and CDR2 are SGHTA and FQGNSA. This CDR3 is CASSLLVGLAEYNEQFF. The CDR3 DNA follows: TGTGCCAGCAGCTTATTGGTGGGGCTAGCGGAGTACAATGAGCAGTTCTTC.

This clonotype was counted ten times or more. This chain joins TRBV5-1 and TRBJ2-5; D is unresolved. V was pared by 4 bases and J by 3 bases, with 4 bases between. The CDR3 spans 11 residues. Germline V gene data show CDR1 as SGHRS and CDR2 as YFSETQ. The CDR3 DNA is TGCGCCAGCAGCGCCGAAGAGACCCAGTACTTC. Its protein is CASSAEETQYF. The full variable domain, completed using reference TRBV5-1 and TRBJ2-5, is KAGVTQTPRYLIKTRGQQVTLSCSPISGHRSVSWYQQTPGQGLQFLFEYFSETQRNKGNFPGRFSGRQFSNSRSEMNVSTLELGDSALYLCASSAEETQYFGPGTRLLVL.

The V gene is TRBV25-1, the J gene TRBJ2-7; D not certain. The germline V gene encodes CDR1 MGHDK and CDR2 SYGVNS. Trimming took 3 bases from V and 3 from J, leaving 6 bases between them. The CDR3 length is 12 residues. The CDR3 DNA reads as TGTGCCAGCAGTGATTTTGGCTACGAGCAGTACTTC. Translating gives CASSDFGYEQYF.

This sequence joins TRBV5-4 and TRBJ2-3; TRBD1 matches at 7 bases. Germline V gene lookup returns CDR1 SGHNT and CDR2 YYREEE (reference sequence). The CDR3 has 17 residues. Trimming removed 2 bases from V and 1 base from J; junction bases left unmatched: 10. CDR3 sequence reads: CASSLWTGMPRTDTQYF. The CDR3 region has the DNA TGTGCCAGCAGCTTATGGACAGGCATGCCTCGCACAGATACGCAGTATTTT.